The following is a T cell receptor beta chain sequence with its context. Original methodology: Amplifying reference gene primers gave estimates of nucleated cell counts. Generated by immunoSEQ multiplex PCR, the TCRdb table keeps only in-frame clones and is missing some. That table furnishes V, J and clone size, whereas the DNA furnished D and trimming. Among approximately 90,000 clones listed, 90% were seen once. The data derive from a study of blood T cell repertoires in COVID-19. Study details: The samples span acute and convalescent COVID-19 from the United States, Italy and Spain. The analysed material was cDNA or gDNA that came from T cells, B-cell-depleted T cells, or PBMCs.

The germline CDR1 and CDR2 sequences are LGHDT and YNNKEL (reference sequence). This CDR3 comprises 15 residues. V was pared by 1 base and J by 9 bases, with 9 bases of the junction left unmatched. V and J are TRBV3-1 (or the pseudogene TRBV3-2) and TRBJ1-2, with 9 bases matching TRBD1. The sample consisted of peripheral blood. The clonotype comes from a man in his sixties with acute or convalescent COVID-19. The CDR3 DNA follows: TGTGCCAGCAGCCAAGGAACGGGACAGGGTAATAGCTACACCTTC. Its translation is CASSQGTGQGNSYTF.